There are a few counts of the clone carrying this T cell receptor (beta chain). Antigen unknown. This sample stems from a study of CD8 T cells in ankylosing spondylitis. Study-wide results and limits: Ankylosing spondylitis blood appeared to carry a characteristic TCR beta motif of seven to nine highly homologous variants. Reportedly, matched ankylosing spondylitis synovial fluid was significantly enriched for disease-linked clones. With a CD8+ phenotype, disease-linked clones were relatively rare in peripheral blood.

Trimming took off 6 bases at V and 6 bases at J, with 17 bases between the two ends. The CDR3 contains 15 residues. Quantitative 5'-RACE was performed with molecular barcodes, and it yielded the TCR beta libraries. TCRdb reanalysed the 5' RACE reads using MiXCR and keeps one entry per CDR3 protein. The sample holds roughly 470,000 distinct CDR3 sequences, roughly a quarter seen once. The sequenced sample was blood, either unsorted or a sorted T cell fraction (not recorded which). This TCR was sampled from a male donor with ankylosing spondylitis. V gene TRBV12-3 or TRBV12-4 combines with J gene TRBJ2-2, with D uncertain. The CDR3 DNA is TGTGCCAGCAGGCGAAGCCCAGCAAATGCCGGGGAGCTGTTTTTT. Its translation is CASRRSPANAGELFF.